The clone carrying this T cell receptor (beta chain) came up a few times. The antigen remains unidentified. This record belongs to a study of CD8+ T cells in alopecia areata. Study-wide findings and caveats: Among patients, TCR sharing was less clear than in mice, a difference possibly due in part to HLA diversity in the patient population. Scalp repertoires also include resident alphabeta T cells from normal skin.

Alopecia areata patients provided lesional scalp punch biopsies and peripheral blood. CD4+ and CD8+ T cells were sorted from PBMCs. RNA extraction was followed by reverse transcription into cDNA, which acted as the sequencing template. Produced via immunoSEQ multiplex PCR; TCRdb's table is partial and in-frame only. The sample holds approximately 34,000 clones, less than 70% seen once. Germline loops: CDR1 LNHDA, CDR2 SQIVND (reference sequence). The V and J ends lost 6 bases and 2 bases respectively, with 10 bases between them. This CDR3 comprises 14 residues. The sequence was obtained from a human donor with alopecia areata. The source material was NKG2D-high CD8+ T cells sorted from blood. The chain carries TRBV19 and TRBJ1-4, with D tentatively TRBD1 (6 bases). The CDR3 sequence is CASSLGGTNEKLFF. The CDR3 coding sequence is TGTGCCAGTAGCTTAGGGGGGACTAATGAAAAACTGTTTTTT.